This paragraph covers one TCR beta chain sequence. Alongside a J-beta primer mix, a sample-barcoded 5' primer served in a second PCR lasting about 7 to 12 cycles. TCRdb fed the 5' RACE reads into MiXCR, producing one record per CDR3 protein. The sample includes approximately 1.5 million distinct CDR3 sequences, less than 45% of them seen just once. The data derive from a study of blood T cells in healthy people across ages. The CDR3 runs to 15 residues. The trim removed 7 bases at V and 6 bases at J, leaving 12 bases unmatched. Per the germline V gene, CDR1 is SQVTM and CDR2 is ANQGSEA. The chain is built from TRBV29-1 and TRBJ1-4; 9 nucleotides match TRBD1. This sequence originates from a woman under 30 in good health. Sequencing was done on a sample of blood. In nucleotides, the CDR3 is TGCAGCGCATCCGGGACAGGGATAAGGGATGAAAAACTGTTTTTT. It yields the protein CSASGTGIRDEKLFF.